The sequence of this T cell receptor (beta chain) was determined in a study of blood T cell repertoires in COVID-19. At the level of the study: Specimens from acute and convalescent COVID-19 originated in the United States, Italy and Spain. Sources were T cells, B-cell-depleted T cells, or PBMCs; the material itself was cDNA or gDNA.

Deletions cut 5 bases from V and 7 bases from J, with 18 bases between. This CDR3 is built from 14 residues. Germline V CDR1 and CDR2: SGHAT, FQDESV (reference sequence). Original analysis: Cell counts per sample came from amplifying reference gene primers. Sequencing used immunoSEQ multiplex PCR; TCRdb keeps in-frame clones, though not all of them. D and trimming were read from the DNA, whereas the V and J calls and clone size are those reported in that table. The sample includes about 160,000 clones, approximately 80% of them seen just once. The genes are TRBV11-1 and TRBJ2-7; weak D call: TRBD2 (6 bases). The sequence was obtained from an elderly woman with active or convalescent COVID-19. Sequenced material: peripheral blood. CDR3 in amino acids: CASSLRAEGGEQYF. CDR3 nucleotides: TGTGCCAGCAGCCTAAGGGCCGAGGGAGGTGAGCAGTACTTC.